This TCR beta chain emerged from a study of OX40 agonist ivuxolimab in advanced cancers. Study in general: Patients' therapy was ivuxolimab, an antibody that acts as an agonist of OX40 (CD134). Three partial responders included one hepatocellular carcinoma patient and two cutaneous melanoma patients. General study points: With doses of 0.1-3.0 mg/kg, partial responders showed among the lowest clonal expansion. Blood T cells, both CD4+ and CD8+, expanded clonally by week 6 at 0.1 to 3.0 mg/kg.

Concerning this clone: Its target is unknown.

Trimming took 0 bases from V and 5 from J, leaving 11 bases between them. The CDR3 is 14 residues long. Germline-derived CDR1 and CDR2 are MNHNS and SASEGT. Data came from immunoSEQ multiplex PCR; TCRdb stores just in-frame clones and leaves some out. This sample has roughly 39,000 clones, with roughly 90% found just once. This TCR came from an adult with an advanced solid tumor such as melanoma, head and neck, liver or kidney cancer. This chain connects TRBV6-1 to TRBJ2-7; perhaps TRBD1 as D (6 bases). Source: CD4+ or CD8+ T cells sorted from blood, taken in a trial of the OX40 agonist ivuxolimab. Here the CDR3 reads CASSEAGGGNEQYF. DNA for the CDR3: TGTGCCAGCAGTGAAGCTGGTGGGGGCAACGAGCAGTACTTC.